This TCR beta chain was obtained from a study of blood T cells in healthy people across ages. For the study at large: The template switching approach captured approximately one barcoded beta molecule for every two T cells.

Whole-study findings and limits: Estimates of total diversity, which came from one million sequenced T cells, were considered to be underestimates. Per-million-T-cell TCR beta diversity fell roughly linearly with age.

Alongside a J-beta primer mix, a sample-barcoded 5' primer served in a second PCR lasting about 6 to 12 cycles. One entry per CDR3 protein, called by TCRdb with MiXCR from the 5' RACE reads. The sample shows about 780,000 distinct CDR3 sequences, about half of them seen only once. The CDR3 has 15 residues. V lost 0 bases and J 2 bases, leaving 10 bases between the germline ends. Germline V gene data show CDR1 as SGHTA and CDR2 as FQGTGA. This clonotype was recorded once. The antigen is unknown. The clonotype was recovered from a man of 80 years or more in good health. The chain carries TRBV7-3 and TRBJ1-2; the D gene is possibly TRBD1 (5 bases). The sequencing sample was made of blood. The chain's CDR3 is CASSLTADTNYGYTF. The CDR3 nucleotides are TGTGCCAGCAGCTTAACGGCGGACACGAACTATGGCTACACCTTC.